The 17 T cell receptor beta chains below were found in one sample sequenced in a study of cytomegalovirus exposure and HLA in healthy donors. Libraries were prepared by immunoSEQ multiplex PCR; TCRdb keeps only in-frame clonotypes and omits some of them. The sample yields 110,000 to 150,000 clones, 75% to 90% seen once. Sequenced sample: PBMCs. These receptors all stem from a woman under 30 in good health and CMV-seropositive.

V is TRBV6-1 and J is TRBJ1-4, with 8 bases matching TRBD1. V was clipped by 6 bases and J by 8 bases; unmatched bases: 5. Germline V lookup: CDR1 MNHNS, CDR2 SASEGT. The CDR3 totals 13 residues. The CDR3 spells CASSRGQEEKLFF. The CDR3 DNA reads TGTGCCAGCAGCAGGGGGCAGGAGGAAAAACTGTTTTTT.

V gene TRBV4-3 combines with J gene TRBJ2-7; TRBD1 matches at 10 bases. With V trimmed by 8 bases and J by 7 bases, 20 bases remained unmatched. The CDR3 contains 17 residues. Germline loops: CDR1 LGHNA, CDR2 YSLEER. In nucleotides, the CDR3 is TGCGCCAGCGCCGGGGCCGTATGTGAAGGACAGGGGGAGGAGCAGTACTTC. It specifies CASAGAVCEGQGEEQYF.

The genes are TRBV19 and TRBJ1-5; D not resolved. CDR1 is LNHDA, CDR2 SQIVND, per germline (reference sequence). The germline V and J ends were trimmed by 3 bases and 5 bases, with 11 bases remaining between them. This CDR3 is built from 14 residues. CDR3: CASSIPGEYQPQHF. The CDR3 DNA sequence: TGTGCCAGTAGTATCCCCGGGGAATATCAGCCCCAGCATTTT.

The J gene is TRBJ2-3, the V gene TRBV15; 10 bases are shared with TRBD2. V dropped 4 bases and J dropped 4; count of bases not matched to a gene: 8. This CDR3 has 16 amino acids. Germline V gives CDR1 LNHNV, CDR2 YYDKDF (reference sequence). The CDR3 is CATSKGIAGGADTQYF. DNA of the CDR3: TGTGCCACCAGCAAAGGCATAGCGGGGGGCGCAGATACGCAGTATTTT.

The V and J genes are TRBV2 and TRBJ2-5; weak D call: TRBD1 (5 bases). Deletions cut 1 base from V and 0 bases from J, with 6 bases between. The CDR3 has 14 residues. Looked up from germline, CDR1 is SNHLY and CDR2 is FYNNEI. The CDR3 DNA reads TGTGCCAGCAGTGAAGACAGGTACCAAGAGACCCAGTACTTC. Amino acid sequence: CASSEDRYQETQYF.

The chain is built from TRBV20-1 and TRBJ2-1; D call uncertain. CDR3 length equals 11 residues. With 3 bases removed from V and 7 bases from J, the gap between germline ends came to 7 bases. CDR1 DFQATT and CDR2 SNEGSKA come from the germline V gene (reference sequence). The DNA of the CDR3 is TGCAGTGCTAGGTGGAGTAATGAGCAGTTCTTC. Protein product: CSARWSNEQFF.

The rearrangement links TRBV5-1 to TRBJ2-2, with TRBD2 matching 11 bases. Losses at the gene ends were 7 bases for V and 6 bases for J; bases not matched to a gene: 5. Germline-derived CDR1 and CDR2 are SGHRS and YFSETQ. This CDR3 region has 14 residues. The CDR3 DNA reads as TGCGCCAGCGGTAGCGGGGGGGCTGCCGGGGAGCTGTTTTTT. Amino acids: CASGSGGAAGELFF.

The rearrangement joins TRBV27 to TRBJ2-3; 10 positions agree with TRBD2. Germline CDR1 reads MNHEY; CDR2 reads SMNVEV (reference sequence). With V trimmed by 1 base and J by 4 bases, 5 bases remained unmatched. The CDR3 has 16 amino acids. The CDR3 reads CASSLWASGGPDTQYF. The CDR3 bases are TGTGCCAGCAGTTTATGGGCTAGCGGGGGACCAGATACGCAGTATTTT.

This rearrangement joins TRBV5-5 to TRBJ1-5; D is uncertain. CDR1 is SGHKS, CDR2 YYEKEE, per germline (reference sequence). Trimming cost V 2 bases and J 3 bases, with 9 bases left between them. CDR3 length equals 14 residues. In DNA form, the CDR3 reads TGTGCCAGCAGCTTTTCGGGTTCCAATCAGCCCCAGCATTTT. This gives the protein CASSFSGSNQPQHF.

This clone was detected only once. The chain links TRBV5-1 to TRBJ2-2; 8 nucleotides match TRBD1. The CDR3 is 15 amino acids. Germline V lookup: CDR1 SGHRS, CDR2 YFSETQ. J was trimmed by 3 bases and V by 1 base; bases with no gene match: 2. The CDR3 region is CASSLLTGDTGELFF. The DNA of the CDR3 is TGCGCCAGCAGCTTGTTGACAGGGGACACCGGGGAGCTGTTTTTT.

The chain links TRBV6-5 to TRBJ2-7; D not certain. Trimming took off 4 bases at V and 3 bases at J, with 10 bases between the two ends. This CDR3 has 13 residues. Per germline, CDR1 MNHEY and CDR2 SVGAGI. In DNA, the CDR3 is TGTGCCAGCAGTTTCGGGTTTTACTACGAGCAGTACTTC. Translating it yields CASSFGFYYEQYF.

J is TRBJ1-2 and V is TRBV30, with D maybe TRBD1 (6 bases). Trimming removed 2 bases from V and 3 bases from J, with 22 bases in between. Germline V gene data show CDR1 as GTSNPN and CDR2 as SVGIG (reference sequence). There are 17 residues in the CDR3. CDR3 loop: CAWSITQGLPTYYGYTF. In DNA form, the CDR3 reads TGTGCCTGGAGTATTACACAGGGCCTCCCTACTTACTATGGCTACACCTTC. The complete variable domain, with remaining parts taken from reference TRBV30 and TRBJ1-2, reads SQTIHQWPATLVQPVGSPLSLECTVEGTSNPNLYWYRQAAGRGLQLLFYSVGIGQISSEVPQNLSASRPQDRQFILSSKKLLLSDSGFYLCAWSITQGLPTYYGYTFGSGTRLTVV.

The CDR3 sequence: CASNFYGGAQNEQFF. In DNA, the CDR3 is TGCGCCAGCAATTTCTACGGGGGGGCACAAAATGAGCAGTTCTTC. This chain uses TRBV4-1 with TRBJ2-1; TRBD2 matches at 8 bases. The V and J ends lost 7 bases and 7 bases, in that order; junction bases with no gene match: 12. Germline lookup yields CDR1 MGHRA and CDR2 YSYEKL. This CDR3 comprises 15 residues.

This chain links TRBV21-1 with TRBJ1-3; no check of the table's D call, TRBD1, against the DNA was made. TRBV21-1 is recorded as a pseudogene. CDR3 length: 17 amino acids. CDR3 residues: CASSKEEIRGSGNTIYF. The CDR3 bases are TGTGCCAGCAGCAAAGAGGAAATAAGGGGGTCTGGAAACACCATATATTTT.

For the CDR3, the DNA is TGTGCCAGAAGTCGCGGGGGGCCCCTCCCCCCCTACGAGCAGTACTTC. Amino acid sequence: CARSRGGPLPPYEQYF. The chain carries TRBV7-5 and TRBJ2-7; the D call TRBD2 from the table was never checked on the DNA. TRBV7-5 is a known pseudogene. The CDR3 has 16 amino acids.

The rearrangement uses TRBV6-5 and TRBJ2-3; TRBD1 is a possible D gene (6 bases). This CDR3 spans 14 amino acids. Trimming took 6 bases from V and 2 from J, leaving 12 bases between them. Per the germline V gene, CDR1 is MNHEY and CDR2 is SVGAGI. Here the CDR3 reads CASRWDTLTDTQYF. CDR3 nucleotides: TGTGCCAGCAGATGGGACACACTCACAGATACGCAGTATTTT.

This chain joins TRBV9 and TRBJ2-1, with TRBD1 matching over 9 bases. The J segment lost 8 bases and the V segment lost 6 bases, leaving 9 bases of the junction unmatched. There are 14 residues in the CDR3. The germline V gene has CDR1 SGDLS and CDR2 YYNGEE. CDR3 sequence reads: CASTGGTGLDEQFF. The CDR3 coding sequence is TGTGCCAGCACCGGGGGGACAGGGTTGGATGAGCAGTTCTTC.